One TCR beta chain is described in this entry. This sample was taken from a study of blood T cell repertoires in COVID-19. Per the germline V gene, CDR1 is MGHRA and CDR2 is YSYEKL. J was trimmed by 5 bases and V by 0 bases; bases with no gene match: 6. This CDR3 has 16 amino acids. As handled by the study authors: The assay estimated nucleated cells by amplifying reference gene primers. Here immunoSEQ multiplex PCR was the method, and the copy in TCRdb shows in-frame clones only, minus some. The V and J calls and clone size are taken from that table; D and trimming were inferred from the DNA. The sample includes approximately 250,000 clones, just under 85% seen only once; the top ten take 14% to 15%.

The material sequenced was PBMCs or T cells enriched from blood (not recorded which). The sequence derives from a man between 40 and 49 years old who had recovered from COVID-19. V and J are TRBV4-1 and TRBJ2-5, with 10 bases fitting TRBD1. Here the CDR3 reads CASSQDGDRGRETQYF. DNA of the CDR3: TGCGCCAGCAGCCAAGACGGGGACAGGGGACGGGAGACCCAGTACTTC.